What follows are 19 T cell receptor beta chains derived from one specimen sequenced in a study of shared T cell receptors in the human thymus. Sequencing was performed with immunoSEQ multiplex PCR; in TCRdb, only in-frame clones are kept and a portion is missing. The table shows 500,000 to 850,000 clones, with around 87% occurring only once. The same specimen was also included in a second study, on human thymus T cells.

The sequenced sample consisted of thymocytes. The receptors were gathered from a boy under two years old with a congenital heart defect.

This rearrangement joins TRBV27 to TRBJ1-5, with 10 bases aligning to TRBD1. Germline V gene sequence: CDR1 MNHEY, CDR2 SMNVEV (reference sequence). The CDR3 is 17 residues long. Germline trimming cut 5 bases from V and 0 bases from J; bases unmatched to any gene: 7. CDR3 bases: TGTGCCAGCAGTCCCGGGACAGGGGCCTATAGCAATCAGCCCCAGCATTTT. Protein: CASSPGTGAYSNQPQHF.

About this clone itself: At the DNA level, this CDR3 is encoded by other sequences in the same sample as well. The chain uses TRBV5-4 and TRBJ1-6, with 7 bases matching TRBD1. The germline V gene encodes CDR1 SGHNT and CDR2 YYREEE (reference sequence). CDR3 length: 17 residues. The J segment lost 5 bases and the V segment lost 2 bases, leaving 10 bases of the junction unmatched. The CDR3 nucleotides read TGTGCCAGCAGCTTTTACAAGACGGGGACAGATAATTCACCCCTCCACTTT. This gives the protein CASSFYKTGTDNSPLHF.

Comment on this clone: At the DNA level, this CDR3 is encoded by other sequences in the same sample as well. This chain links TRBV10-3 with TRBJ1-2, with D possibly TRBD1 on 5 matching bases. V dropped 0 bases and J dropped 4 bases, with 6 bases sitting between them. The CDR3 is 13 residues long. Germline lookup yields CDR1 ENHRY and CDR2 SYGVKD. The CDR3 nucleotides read TGTGCCATCAGTGAGTCGGGGGGCTATGGCTACACCTTC. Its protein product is CAISESGGYGYTF.

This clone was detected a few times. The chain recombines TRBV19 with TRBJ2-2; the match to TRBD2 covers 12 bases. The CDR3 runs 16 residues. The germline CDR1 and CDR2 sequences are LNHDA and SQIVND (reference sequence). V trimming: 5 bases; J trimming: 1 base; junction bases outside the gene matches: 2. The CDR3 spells CASSLLAGGNTGELFF. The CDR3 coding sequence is TGTGCCAGTAGTTTACTAGCGGGGGGGAACACCGGGGAGCTGTTTTTT.

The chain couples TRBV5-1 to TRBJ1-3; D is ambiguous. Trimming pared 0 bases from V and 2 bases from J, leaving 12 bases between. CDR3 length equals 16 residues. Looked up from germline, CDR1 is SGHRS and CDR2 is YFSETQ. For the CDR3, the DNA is TGCGCCAGCAGCTTGGACTCCAGGTCGACTGGAAACACCATATATTTT. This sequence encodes CASSLDSRSTGNTIYF.

CDR3 sequence (DNA): TGTGCCAGCAGCCAGAGTAGCGGGACTGCTAGCACAGATACGCAGTATTTT. Its protein is CASSQSSGTASTDTQYF. This chain links TRBV14 with TRBJ2-3, with TRBD2 identical over 8 bases. The V gene end was trimmed by 3 bases and the J gene end by 0 bases; junction bases not matched to a gene: 8. CDR3 length: 17 amino acids. From germline, CDR1 is SGHDN and CDR2 FVKESK.

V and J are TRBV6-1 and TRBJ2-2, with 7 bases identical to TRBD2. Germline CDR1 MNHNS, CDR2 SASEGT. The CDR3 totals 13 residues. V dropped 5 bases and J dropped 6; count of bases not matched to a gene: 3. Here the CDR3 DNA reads TGTGCCAGCAGTCAGGGAGGGCCCGGGGAGCTGTTTTTT. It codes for CASSQGGPGELFF.

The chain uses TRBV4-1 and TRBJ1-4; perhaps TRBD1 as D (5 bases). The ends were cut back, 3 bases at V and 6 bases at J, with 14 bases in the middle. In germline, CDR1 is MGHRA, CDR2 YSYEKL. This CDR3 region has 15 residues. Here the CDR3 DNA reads TGCGCCAGCAGCCAGAGACCCCCAGGGTATGAAAAACTGTTTTTT. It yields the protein CASSQRPPGYEKLFF.

The CDR3 DNA is TGTGCCAGCAGCCCTGGGGGGTCCCACGAGCAGTACTTC. This sequence encodes CASSPGGSHEQYF. The chain has TRBV7-2 and TRBJ2-7; D possibly corresponds to TRBD2 (6 bases). The CDR3 length is 13 residues. The germline CDR1 and CDR2 sequences are SGHTA and FQGNSA. V was clipped by 5 bases and J by 5 bases, with 13 bases between them.

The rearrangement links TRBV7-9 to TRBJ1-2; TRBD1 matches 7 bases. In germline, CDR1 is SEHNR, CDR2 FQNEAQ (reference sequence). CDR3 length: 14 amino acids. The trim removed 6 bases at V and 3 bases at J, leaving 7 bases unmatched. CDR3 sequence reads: CASSPRDSYYGYTF. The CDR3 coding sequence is TGTGCCAGCAGTCCCCGGGACAGTTACTATGGCTACACCTTC.

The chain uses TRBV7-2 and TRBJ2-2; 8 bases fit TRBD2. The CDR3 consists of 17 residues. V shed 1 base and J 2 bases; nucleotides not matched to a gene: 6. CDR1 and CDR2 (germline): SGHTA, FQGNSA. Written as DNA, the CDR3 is TGTGCCAGCAGCTTAGGACCAGCGGGAGATAACACCGGGGAGCTGTTTTTT. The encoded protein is CASSLGPAGDNTGELFF.

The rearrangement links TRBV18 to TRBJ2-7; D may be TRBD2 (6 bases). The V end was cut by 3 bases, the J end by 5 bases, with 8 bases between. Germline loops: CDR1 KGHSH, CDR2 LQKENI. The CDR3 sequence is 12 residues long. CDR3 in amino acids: CASSPGTDEQYF. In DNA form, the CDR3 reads TGTGCCAGCTCACCTGGGACTGACGAGCAGTACTTC.

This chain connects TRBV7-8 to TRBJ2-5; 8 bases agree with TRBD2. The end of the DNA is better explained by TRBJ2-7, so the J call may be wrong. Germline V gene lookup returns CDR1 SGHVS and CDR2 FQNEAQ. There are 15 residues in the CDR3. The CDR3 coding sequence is TGTGCCAGCAGCCTCGCGGGGGGAGAAACCTACGAGCAGTACTTC. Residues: CASSLAGGETYEQYF.

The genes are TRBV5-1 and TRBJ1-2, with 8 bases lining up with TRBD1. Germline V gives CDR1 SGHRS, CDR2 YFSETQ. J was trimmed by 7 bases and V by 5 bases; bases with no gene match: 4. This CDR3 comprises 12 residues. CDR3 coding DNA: TGCGCCAGCAGACAGGGGGAGGCTGGCTACACCTTC. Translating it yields CASRQGEAGYTF. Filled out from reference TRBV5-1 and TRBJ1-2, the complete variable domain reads KAGVTQTPRYLIKTRGQQVTLSCSPISGHRSVSWYQQTPGQGLQFLFEYFSETQRNKGNFPGRFSGRQFSNSRSEMNVSTLELGDSALYLCASRQGEAGYTFGSGTRLTVV.

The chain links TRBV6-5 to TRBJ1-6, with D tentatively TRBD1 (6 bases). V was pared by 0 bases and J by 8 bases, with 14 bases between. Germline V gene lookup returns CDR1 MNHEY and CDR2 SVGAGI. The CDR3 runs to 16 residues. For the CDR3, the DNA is TGTGCCAGCAGTTACTCGTTGACAGGAACGGATTCACCCCTCCACTTT. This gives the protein CASSYSLTGTDSPLHF.

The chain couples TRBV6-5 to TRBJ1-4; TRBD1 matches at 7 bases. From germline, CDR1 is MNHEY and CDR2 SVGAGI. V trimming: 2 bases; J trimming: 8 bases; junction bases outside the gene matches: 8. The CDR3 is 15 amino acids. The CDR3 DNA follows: TGTGCCAGCAGTTACACCGACAGGGTCGAGGAAAAACTGTTTTTT. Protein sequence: CASSYTDRVEEKLFF.

The CDR3 here is CASQLSLGAPCEQYF. The CDR3 bases are TGTGCCAGTCAGCTTAGTTTGGGGGCACCGTGCGAGCAGTACTTC. The chain has TRBV7-9 and TRBJ2-7; a possible D gene is TRBD1 (6 bases). The V gene lost 9 bases and the J gene lost 6 bases, with 24 bases spanning the gap. CDR1 and CDR2 from the germline V gene are SEHNR and FQNEAQ (reference sequence). There are 15 residues in the CDR3.

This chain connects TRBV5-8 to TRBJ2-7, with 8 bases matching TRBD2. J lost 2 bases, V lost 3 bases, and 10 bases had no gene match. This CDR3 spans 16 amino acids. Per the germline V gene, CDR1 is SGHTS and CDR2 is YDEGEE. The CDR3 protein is CASSYCAQRGTYEQYF. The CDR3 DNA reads TGTGCCAGCAGCTACTGCGCCCAGCGGGGGACCTACGAGCAGTACTTC.

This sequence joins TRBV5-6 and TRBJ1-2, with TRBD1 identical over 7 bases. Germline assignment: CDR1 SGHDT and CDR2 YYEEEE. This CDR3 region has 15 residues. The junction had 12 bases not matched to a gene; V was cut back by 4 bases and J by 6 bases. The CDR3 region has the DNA TGTGCCAGCAGCCCAACCGGGACAGTCTCTAATGGCTACACCTTC. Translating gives CASSPTGTVSNGYTF.